A single sample is the source of the 2 T cell receptor beta chains below, sequenced in a study of T cells in Graves' hyperthyroidism and ophthalmopathy. What was amplified from RNA transcripts were TCR beta CDR3 regions. Carried out on the TCR CDR3, a first-round RT-PCR used the HTBI primer set. In TCRdb, the multiplex PCR reads were re-called with MiXCR into one record per CDR3 protein. The table lists roughly 61,000 distinct CDR3 sequences, about 50% of them singletons. The specimen sequenced was blood. Source of these receptors: a woman aged 55-70 years with Graves' ophthalmopathy.

This clonotype has a count of ten or more. The chain is built from TRBV30 and TRBJ1-3, with D unresolved. This CDR3 has 14 amino acids. The germline CDR1 and CDR2 sequences are GTSNPN and SVGIG (reference sequence). V was pared by 3 bases and J by 0 bases, with 9 bases between. CDR3 bases: TGTGCCTGGAGAACGCGGTTCTCTGGAAACACCATATATTTT. Its protein is CAWRTRFSGNTIYF. Variable domain in full (rest from reference TRBV30 and TRBJ1-3): SQTIHQWPATLVQPVGSPLSLECTVEGTSNPNLYWYRQAAGRGLQLLFYSVGIGQISSEVPQNLSASRPQDRQFILSSKKLLLSDSGFYLCAWRTRFSGNTIYFGEGSWLTVV.

This clonotype was seen at least ten times. CDR3 DNA: TGTGCCAGCACCGACCTCCTGACTAGGGGCGAGCAGTACTTC. Its protein product is CASTDLLTRGEQYF. The chain carries TRBV13 and TRBJ2-7; D might be TRBD2 (6 bases). Germline V gene sequence: CDR1 PRHDT, CDR2 FYEKMQ (reference sequence). Between the trimmed V and J ends, which lost 7 bases and 6 bases, there was a span of 19 bases. The CDR3 runs to 14 residues. The full variable domain, with the rest looked up from reference TRBV13 and TRBJ2-7, is AAGVIQSPRHLIKEKRETATLKCYPIPRHDTVYWYQQGPGQDPQFLISFYEKMQSDKGSIPDRFSAQQFSDYHSELNMSSLELGDSALYFCASTDLLTRGEQYFGPGTRLTVT.